These T cell receptor beta chains were read from a single sample in a study of lung T cells in sarcoidosis with Löfgren's syndrome. TCRdb called the reads again in MiXCR, with one record for every CDR3 protein. The repertoire includes tens of thousands of distinct CDR3 sequences, about 20% of them detected once, and 2% to 2.5% sits in the top ten. Sequencing was done on a sample of CD4+ T cells from PBMCs. These receptors originate from a human donor with sarcoidosis (Löfgren's syndrome or another form), or a control subject (not recorded which). CDR3s include the opening cysteine and the closing phenylalanine or tryptophan. The D gene is left open where the match is weak. Clone size, where shown, is once, few, many, or a class for clones that have expanded.

j_call	d_call	clone_size	v_call	cdr3_aa	cdr3_nt
TRBJ1-2	NA	many	TRBV4-2	CASSQESQGYTF	TGTGCCAGCAGCCAAGAGTCGCAGGGCTACACCTTC
TRBJ2-6	NA	once	TRBV5-4	CASSVESGANVLTF	TGTGCCAGCAGCGTTGAATCTGGGGCCAACGTCCTGACTTTC
TRBJ2-2	TRBD2	many	TRBV28	CASSVLSGGKAGELFF	TGTGCCAGCAGTGTACTTAGCGGGGGGAAGGCCGGGGAGCTGTTTTTT
TRBJ1-2	TRBD1	few	TRBV5-1	CASRQGQGGGYTF	TGCGCCAGCAGACAGGGACAGGGGGGCGGCTACACCTTC
TRBJ2-2	NA	many	TRBV12-3/TRBV12-4	CASSRTVKGVPTGELFF	TGTGCCAGCAGCCGGACTGTCAAAGGAGTCCCCACCGGGGAGCTGTTTTTT
TRBJ2-1	TRBD2	few	TRBV24-1	CATSDPGLDEQFF	TGTGCCACCAGTGATCCGGGACTAGATGAGCAGTTCTTC
TRBJ1-5	TRBD1	few	TRBV2	CASSEDRVNQPQHF	TGTGCCAGCAGCGAGGACAGGGTTAATCAGCCCCAGCATTTT
TRBJ1-2	NA	once	TRBV11-2	CASSLTRANHNYGYTF	TGTGCCAGCAGCTTAACCCGGGCCAACCATAACTATGGCTACACCTTC
TRBJ1-5	NA	many	TRBV6-1	CASSEALRGDSNQPQHF	TGTGCCAGCAGTGAAGCCCTGCGCGGAGATAGCAATCAGCCCCAGCATTTT
TRBJ1-2	NA	few	TRBV20-1	CSARGARAGYGYTF	TGCAGTGCTAGAGGGGCTCGGGCTGGCTATGGCTACACCTTC
TRBJ2-6	NA	many	TRBV28	CASSLSLSGANVLTF	TGTGCCAGCAGTTTATCCCTATCTGGGGCCAACGTCCTGACTTTC
TRBJ2-1	TRBD2	many	TRBV6-6	CASSYRQRGGSYNEQFF	TGTGCCAGCAGTTACCGCCAACGGGGGGGCTCCTACAATGAGCAGTTCTTC
TRBJ1-1	TRBD1	few	TRBV28	CASSIGQGIETEAFF	TGTGCCAGCAGTATTGGACAGGGGATCGAGACTGAAGCTTTCTTT
TRBJ2-7	NA	many	TRBV20-1	CSARDPTSPGPRGEQYF	TGCAGTGCTAGAGATCCGACCTCTCCGGGACCCAGAGGCGAGCAGTACTTC
TRBJ2-5	NA	many	TRBV15	CATSRDRGETQYF	TGTGCCACCAGCAGAGATCGGGGAGAGACCCAGTACTTC
TRBJ1-5	TRBD1	NA	TRBV4-2	CASSARRDRDQPQHF	TGTGCCAGCAGCGCACGCCGGGACAGGGATCAGCCCCAGCATTTT
TRBJ1-2	NA	NA	TRBV7-2	CASSLGMRRDRDGYTF	TGTGCCAGCAGCTTAGGGATGAGGCGGGATCGGGATGGCTACACCTTC
TRBJ2-3	NA	many	TRBV2	CASSEADLGGTDTQYF	TGTGCCAGCAGTGAAGCCGATCTCGGGGGCACAGATACGCAGTATTTT
TRBJ2-5	NA	many	TRBV4-1	CASSPRGRQGTTETQYF	TGCGCCAGCAGCCCCCGAGGGCGGCAGGGTACTACAGAGACCCAGTACTTC
TRBJ2-1	NA	few	TRBV10-3	CAIIKKGLGRRRGPYNEQFF	TGTGCCATCATCAAGAAAGGGTTAGGCAGGAGAAGGGGTCCCTACAATGAGCAGTTCTTC
TRBJ2-6	TRBD1	NA	TRBV19	CASSTGQTSGANVLTF	TGTGCCAGTAGTACGGGACAGACCTCTGGGGCCAACGTCCTGACTTTC
TRBJ2-4	NA	many	TRBV7-9	CASSPQGVAKNIQYF	TGTGCCAGCAGCCCCCAGGGTGTAGCCAAAAACATTCAGTACTTC
TRBJ1-1	NA	many	TRBV28	CASRITYLNTEAFF	TGTGCCAGCAGAATAACCTATTTGAACACTGAAGCTTTCTTT
TRBJ2-3	NA	NA	TRBV5-5	CASTRDPSTDTQYF	TGTGCCAGCACTCGTGATCCTAGCACAGATACGCAGTATTTT
TRBJ2-5	NA	many	TRBV7-2	CASRLRISQETQYF	TGTGCCAGCCGCCTTCGAATCAGCCAAGAGACCCAGTACTTC
TRBJ1-4	NA	NA	TRBV10-1	CASRRDTNEKLFF	TGCGCCAGCCGCCGGGACACTAATGAAAAACTGTTTTTT
TRBJ1-1	NA	many	TRBV7-2	CASSFGPVPNTEAFF	TGTGCCAGCAGCTTTGGTCCAGTCCCGAACACTGAAGCTTTCTTT
TRBJ2-2	NA	NA	TRBV5-1	CASRPIVGANENGELFF	TGCGCCAGCCGGCCCATCGTGGGGGCCAATGAGAACGGGGAGCTGTTTTTT
TRBJ2-1	NA	many	TRBV5-1	CASSLGGSSYNEQFF	TGCGCCAGCAGCTTGGGCGGCAGCTCCTACAATGAGCAGTTCTTC
TRBJ1-2	TRBD1	many	TRBV10-1	CASSPSGTGYYGYTF	TGCGCCAGCAGCCCGAGTGGGACAGGGTACTATGGCTACACCTTC
TRBJ2-1	TRBD2	NA	TRBV7-2	CASSSRLAGGRLSIYNEQFF	TGTGCCAGCAGCTCCCGACTAGCGGGGGGCCGATTATCCATTTACAATGAGCAGTTCTTC
TRBJ1-1	NA	many	TRBV6-1	CASRYEENSNTEAFF	TGTGCCAGCAGGTATGAGGAGAATTCGAACACTGAAGCTTTCTTT
TRBJ2-1	NA	NA	TRBV29-1	CSVVGSSGHWSLF	TGCAGCGTCGTAGGGTCCTCGGGACACTGGAGCCTCTTC
TRBJ1-5	NA	few	TRBV19	CASSRGQNYQPQHF	TGTGCCAGTAGCCGCGGACAGAACTATCAGCCCCAGCATTTT
TRBJ1-5	TRBD1	few	TRBV4-1	CASSQELQGSNQPQHF	TGCGCCAGCAGCCAAGAACTACAGGGGTCCAATCAGCCCCAGCATTTT
TRBJ2-5	NA	few	TRBV29-1	CSVGQTKDTQYF	TGCAGCGTTGGACAGACGAAAGACACCCAGTACTTC
TRBJ1-5	TRBD1	many	TRBV6-1	CASSPPASRGLYQPQHF	TGTGCCAGCAGCCCCCCAGCTTCCAGGGGGTTGTATCAGCCCCAGCATTTT
TRBJ1-1	NA	many	TRBV28	CASSLTPGSADTEAFF	TGTGCCAGCAGTTTGACCCCCGGTTCTGCGGACACTGAAGCTTTCTTT
TRBJ1-1	NA	few	TRBV12-3/TRBV12-4	CASSFGDGRTEAFF	TGTGCCAGCAGTTTCGGAGACGGGCGCACTGAAGCTTTCTTT
TRBJ2-1	TRBD1	few	TRBV7-2	CASSHGDRGIEQFF	TGTGCCAGCAGCCACGGAGACAGGGGGATAGAGCAGTTCTTC
TRBJ1-3	TRBD1	many	TRBV7-8	CASSPRDRGLSGNTIYF	TGTGCCAGCAGCCCCAGGGACAGGGGGCTTTCTGGAAACACCATATATTTT
TRBJ2-1	NA	many	TRBV6-1	CASRSGATFNEQFF	TGTGCCAGCAGATCCGGGGCGACGTTCAATGAGCAGTTCTTC
TRBJ1-5	TRBD1	few	TRBV11-2	CASSLDVQGGRQPQHF	TGTGCCAGCAGCTTAGATGTCCAGGGGGGACGACAGCCCCAGCATTTT
TRBJ1-1	NA	few	TRBV29-1	CSAVRGAGLTEAFF	TGCAGCGCCGTCCGGGGGGCCGGGTTGACTGAAGCTTTCTTT
TRBJ2-1	NA	many	TRBV15	CATSNADEQFF	TGTGCCACCAGCAACGCCGATGAGCAGTTCTTC
TRBJ2-2	NA	many	TRBV24-1	CATSVGLARFGELFF	TGTGCCACCAGTGTGGGGCTCGCTCGTTTCGGGGAGCTGTTTTTT
TRBJ2-3	TRBD1	many	TRBV6-6	CASSYQGAGTDTQYF	TGTGCCAGCAGTTACCAGGGGGCCGGCACAGATACGCAGTATTTT
TRBJ1-1	NA	many	TRBV25-1	CASSGGPRRGTEAFF	TGTGCCAGCAGTGGTGGCCCACGTCGCGGCACTGAAGCTTTCTTT